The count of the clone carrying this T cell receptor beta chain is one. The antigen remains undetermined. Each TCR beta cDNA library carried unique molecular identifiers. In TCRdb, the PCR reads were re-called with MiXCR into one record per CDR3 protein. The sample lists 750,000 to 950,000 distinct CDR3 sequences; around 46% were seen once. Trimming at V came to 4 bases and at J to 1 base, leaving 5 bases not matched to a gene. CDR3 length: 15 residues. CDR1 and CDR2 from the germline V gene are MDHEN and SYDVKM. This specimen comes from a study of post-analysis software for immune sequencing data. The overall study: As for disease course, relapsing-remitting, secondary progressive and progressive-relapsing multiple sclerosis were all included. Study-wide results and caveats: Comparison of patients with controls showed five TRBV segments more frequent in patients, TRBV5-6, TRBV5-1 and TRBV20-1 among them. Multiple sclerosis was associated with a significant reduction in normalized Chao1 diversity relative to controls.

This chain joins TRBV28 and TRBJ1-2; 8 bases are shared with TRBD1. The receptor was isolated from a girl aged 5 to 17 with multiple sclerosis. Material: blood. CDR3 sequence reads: CASSSHDRGNYGYTF. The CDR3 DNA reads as TGTGCCAGCAGTTCGCATGACAGGGGTAACTATGGCTACACCTTC.